This TCR beta chain is from a study of T cells after yellow fever vaccination. The study, taken as a whole, reports: Re-detected after boosting: most primary clones, about 96% of CD4 and roughly 88% of CD8. Abundant bulk-population clonotypes could contaminate the FACS-sorted repertoires.

Germline V gene sequence: CDR1 LGHNA, CDR2 YNFKEQ. CDR3 length equals 14 residues. J gave up 5 bases and V 8 bases, and 9 bases lay outside the gene matches. This clonotype was counted ten times or more. Its target is unknown. A process of 5'RACE template switching, which added a universal primer site and UMIs, was used to make TCR cDNA. TCRdb recomputed calls from the 5' RACE reads with MiXCR, one row per CDR3 protein. The data hold 200,000 to 250,000 distinct CDR3 sequences, with roughly 3.3% observed a single time. V usage is TRBV4-2 and J usage is TRBJ2-1, with 7 bases fitting TRBD2. The receptor was isolated from a man younger than 35 who received the YFV17D yellow fever vaccine. Material: CD4+ T cells sorted from PBMCs, obtained 10 days after the yellow fever booster vaccination. CDR3 loop: CASGERGPNNEQFF. The CDR3 DNA is TGTGCCAGCGGGGAGCGGGGACCGAACAATGAGCAGTTCTTC.